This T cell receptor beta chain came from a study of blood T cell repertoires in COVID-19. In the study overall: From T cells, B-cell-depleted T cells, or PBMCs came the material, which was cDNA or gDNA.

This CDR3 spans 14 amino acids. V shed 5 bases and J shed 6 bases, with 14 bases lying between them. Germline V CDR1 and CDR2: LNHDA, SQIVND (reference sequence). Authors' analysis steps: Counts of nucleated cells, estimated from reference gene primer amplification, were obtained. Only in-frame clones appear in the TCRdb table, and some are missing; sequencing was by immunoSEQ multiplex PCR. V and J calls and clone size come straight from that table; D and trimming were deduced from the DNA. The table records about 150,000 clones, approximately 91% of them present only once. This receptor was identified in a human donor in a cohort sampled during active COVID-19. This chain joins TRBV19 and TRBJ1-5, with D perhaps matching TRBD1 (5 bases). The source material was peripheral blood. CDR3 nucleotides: TGTGCCAGTAGTCCCCAGCAGGGTTTTCAGCCCCAGCATTTT. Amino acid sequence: CASSPQQGFQPQHF.